Sequencing of this T cell receptor (beta chain) was carried out in a study of blood T cells in healthy people across ages. Findings and limits, study-wide: The recorded TCR beta diversity per million T cells decreased in a roughly linear manner with age.

Regarding this clonotype: Its antigen is as yet unknown.

Trimming cost V 5 bases and J 4 bases, with 13 bases left between them. The CDR3 consists of 14 residues. Looked up from germline, CDR1 is MNHEY and CDR2 is SVGAGI. Then a second PCR, running roughly 7 to 11 cycles, was carried out with a sample-barcoded 5' primer and a J-beta primer mix. Each cDNA molecule was tagged by a template-switch adaptor that had 12 random nucleotides. TCRdb fed the 5' RACE reads into MiXCR, producing one record per CDR3 protein. This sample carries under 750,000 distinct CDR3 sequences, around half of them seen once, and the ten largest clones take 20% to 25%. The sequence derives from a man older than 75 in good health. The source material was blood. The chain carries TRBV6-5 and TRBJ2-3; possible D gene TRBD1, 6 bases. CDR3 region: CASSRGSPADTQYF. The CDR3 DNA reads as TGTGCCAGCAGTAGGGGGAGTCCGGCAGATACGCAGTATTTT.